These 12 T cell receptor beta chains came from one sample sequenced in a study of blood T cells in healthy people across ages. For the second PCR, which ran for about 7 to 11 cycles, a sample-barcoded 5' primer and a J-beta primer mix were used. TCRdb passed the 5' RACE reads through MiXCR, listing each CDR3 protein once. Among 800,000 to 950,000 distinct CDR3 sequences listed, 35% to 40% were seen once. Input material: blood. The receptors were gathered from a man younger than 35 in good health.

This clonotype appeared many times. This rearrangement joins TRBV27 to TRBJ2-3; D is undetermined. The germline V and J ends were trimmed by 3 bases and 0 bases, with 4 bases remaining between them. The CDR3 loop spans 13 amino acids. The germline V gene encodes CDR1 MNHEY and CDR2 SMNVEV (reference sequence). CDR3 in DNA: TGTGCCAGCAGTTTTGCCAGCACAGATACGCAGTATTTT. The encoded protein is CASSFASTDTQYF.

This clonotype showed up just a few times. V and J are TRBV6-6 and TRBJ1-2; no reliable D call. CDR1 is MNHNY, CDR2 SVGAGI, per germline (reference sequence). The CDR3 spans 16 residues. V was trimmed by 0 bases and J by 0 bases, leaving 11 bases between them. The chain's CDR3 is CASSYSGGQSNYGYTF. DNA for the CDR3: TGTGCCAGCAGTTACTCTGGAGGGCAGTCTAACTATGGCTACACCTTC.

This clonotype was detected only a few times. This sequence joins TRBV29-1 and TRBJ1-2; 10 bases line up with TRBD1. The V segment lost 7 bases and the J segment 4 bases; nucleotides outside the gene matches: 6. The CDR3 is 13 residues long. Germline V gene data show CDR1 as SQVTM and CDR2 as ANQGSEA. The CDR3 sequence is CSAGTGDSYGYTF. CDR3 sequence (DNA): TGCAGCGCTGGGACAGGGGATAGCTATGGCTACACCTTC.

This clonotype was found a few times. The chain employs TRBV7-6 and TRBJ2-5; D is possibly TRBD2 (6 bases). From germline, CDR1 is SGHVS and CDR2 FNYEAQ. The CDR3 consists of 14 residues. V gave up 5 bases and J gave up 2 bases, with 12 bases separating them. The CDR3 protein is CASSLTRSQETQYF. The CDR3 DNA follows: TGTGCCAGCAGCCTGACTAGGTCACAAGAGACCCAGTACTTC.

This clonotype has a count of ten or more. V usage is TRBV12-3 or TRBV12-4 and J usage is TRBJ2-5; 8 positions agree with TRBD1. This CDR3 has 13 residues. The V segment lost 4 bases and the J segment 4 bases; nucleotides outside the gene matches: 2. The CDR3 sequence: CASSWTGRETQYF. CDR3 nucleotides: TGTGCCAGCAGTTGGACAGGGAGAGAGACCCAGTACTTC.

Remarks on this clonotype: A clone one base away is much larger, so this may be a read error. The J gene is TRBJ2-5, the V gene TRBV12-3 or TRBV12-4, with 8 nucleotides matching TRBD2. CDR3 length: 16 residues. V lost 3 bases to trimming and J lost 9 bases; unmatched junction nucleotides: 15. CDR3 amino acids: CASSLVAGGPKRAQYF. CDR3 in DNA: TGTGCCAGCAGTTTGGTTGCGGGGGGACCTAAGAGAGCCCAGTACTTC.

J is TRBJ1-2 and V is TRBV4-3, with 10 bases lining up with TRBD1. V was clipped by 3 bases and J by 6 bases; unmatched bases: 7. The CDR3 length is 15 residues. The germline CDR1 and CDR2 sequences are LGHNA and YSLEER. The CDR3 bases are TGCGCCAGCAGCCATCCTGACAGGGGGCGCGATGGCTACACCTTC. Residues: CASSHPDRGRDGYTF.

This clonotype was picked up many times. The chain has TRBV4-2 and TRBJ2-5; 11 nucleotides align to TRBD1. Germline trimming cut 4 bases from V and 3 bases from J; bases unmatched to any gene: 7. CDR3 length: 16 amino acids. CDR1 and CDR2 (germline): LGHNA, YNFKEQ. The CDR3 loop is CASSPLDRGQEETQYF. DNA of the CDR3: TGTGCCAGCAGCCCCTTGGACAGGGGGCAGGAAGAGACCCAGTACTTC.

This clonotype was picked up one time. The V call is TRBV7-2, the J call TRBJ1-1; D uncertain. V was clipped by 1 base and J by 1 base, with 10 bases between them. This CDR3 has 15 residues. Per the germline V gene, CDR1 is SGHTA and CDR2 is FQGNSA. Here the CDR3 DNA reads TGTGCCAGCAGCTTAGTCCAGGCTACGAACACTGAAGCTTTCTTT. This sequence encodes CASSLVQATNTEAFF.

This clonotype was picked up a small number of times. The chain is built from TRBV4-2 and TRBJ1-5; D is undetermined. CDR3 length equals 15 residues. Germline V gene data show CDR1 as LGHNA and CDR2 as YNFKEQ. V was pared by 2 bases and J by 2 bases, with 10 bases between. CDR3 sequence reads: CASSQRARGNQPQHF. The CDR3 DNA sequence: TGTGCCAGCAGCCAACGGGCGAGAGGCAATCAGCCCCAGCATTTT.

The CDR3 here is CASRLQGTLPNTEAFF. CDR3 DNA sequence: TGTGCCAGCAGGCTTCAGGGAACCCTCCCGAACACTGAAGCTTTCTTT. The rearrangement uses TRBV2 and TRBJ1-1; D possibly corresponds to TRBD1 (5 bases). V lost 6 bases, J lost 1 base, and 18 bases lay in between. Germline lookup yields CDR1 SNHLY and CDR2 FYNNEI. The CDR3 extends over 16 amino acids.

This clonotype was recorded many times. V usage is TRBV12-3 or TRBV12-4 and J usage is TRBJ2-5; no clear D gene. CDR3 size: 13 residues. V was cut by 4 bases and J by 5 bases, with 11 bases left in between. DNA for the CDR3: TGTGCCAGCAGTTCGACTGCCACGGAGACCCAGTACTTC. Translated, it gives CASSSTATETQYF.